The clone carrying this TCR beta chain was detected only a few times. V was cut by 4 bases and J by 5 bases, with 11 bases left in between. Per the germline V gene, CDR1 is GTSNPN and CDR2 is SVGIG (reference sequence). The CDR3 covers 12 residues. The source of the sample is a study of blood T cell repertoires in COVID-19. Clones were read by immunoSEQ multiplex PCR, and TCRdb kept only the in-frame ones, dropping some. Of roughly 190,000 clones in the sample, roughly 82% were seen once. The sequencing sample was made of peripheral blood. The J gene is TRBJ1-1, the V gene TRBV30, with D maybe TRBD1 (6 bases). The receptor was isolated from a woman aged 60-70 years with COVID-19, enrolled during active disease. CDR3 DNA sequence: TGTGCCTGGAAGTGGGGGCGGACTGAAGCTTTCTTT. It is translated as CAWKWGRTEAFF.